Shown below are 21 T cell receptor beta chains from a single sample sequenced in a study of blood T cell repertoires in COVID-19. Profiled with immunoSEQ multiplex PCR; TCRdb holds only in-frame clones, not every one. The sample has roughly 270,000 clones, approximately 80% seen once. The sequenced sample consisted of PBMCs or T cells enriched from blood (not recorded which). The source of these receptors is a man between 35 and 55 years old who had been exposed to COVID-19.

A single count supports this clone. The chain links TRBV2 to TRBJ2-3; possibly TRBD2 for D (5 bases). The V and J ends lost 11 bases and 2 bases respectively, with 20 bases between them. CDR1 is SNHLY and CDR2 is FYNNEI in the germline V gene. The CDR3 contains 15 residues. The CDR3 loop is CAVKVTSTTTDTQYF. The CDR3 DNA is TGTGCCGTCAAGGTCACTAGTACAACCACAGATACGCAGTATTTT.

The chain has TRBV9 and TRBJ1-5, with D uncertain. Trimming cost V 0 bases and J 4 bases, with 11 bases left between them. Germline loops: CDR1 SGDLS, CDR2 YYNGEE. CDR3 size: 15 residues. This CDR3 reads CASSVGSAPNQPQHF. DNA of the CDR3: TGTGCCAGCAGCGTAGGCAGTGCTCCTAATCAGCCCCAGCATTTT.

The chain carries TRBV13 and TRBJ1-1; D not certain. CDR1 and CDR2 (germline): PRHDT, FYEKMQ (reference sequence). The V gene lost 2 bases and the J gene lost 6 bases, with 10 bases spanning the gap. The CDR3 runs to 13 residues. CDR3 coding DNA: TGTGCCAGCAGCTTAAGGGAGAGCCCTGAAGCTTTCTTT. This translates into CASSLRESPEAFF.

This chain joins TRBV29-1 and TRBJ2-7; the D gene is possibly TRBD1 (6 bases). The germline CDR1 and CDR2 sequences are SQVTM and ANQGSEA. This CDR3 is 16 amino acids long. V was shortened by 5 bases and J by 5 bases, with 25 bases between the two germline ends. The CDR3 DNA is TGCAGCGTTAGGTCCGACTGGGGGCAGAGTAAGGACGAGCAGTACTTC. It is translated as CSVRSDWGQSKDEQYF.

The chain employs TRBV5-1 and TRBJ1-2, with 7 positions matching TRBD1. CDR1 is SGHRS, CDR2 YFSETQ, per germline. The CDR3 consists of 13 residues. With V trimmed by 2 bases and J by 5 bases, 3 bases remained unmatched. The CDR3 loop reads CASSFGQAYGYTF. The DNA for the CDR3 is TGCGCCAGCAGCTTCGGACAGGCATATGGCTACACCTTC.

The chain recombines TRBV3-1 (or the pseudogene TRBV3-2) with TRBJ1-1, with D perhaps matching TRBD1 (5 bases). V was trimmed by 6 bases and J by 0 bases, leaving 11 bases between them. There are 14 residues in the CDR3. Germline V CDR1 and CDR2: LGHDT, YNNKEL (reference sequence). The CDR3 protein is CASSTDIVNTEAFF. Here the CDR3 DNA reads TGTGCCAGCAGTACGGACATAGTGAACACTGAAGCTTTCTTT.

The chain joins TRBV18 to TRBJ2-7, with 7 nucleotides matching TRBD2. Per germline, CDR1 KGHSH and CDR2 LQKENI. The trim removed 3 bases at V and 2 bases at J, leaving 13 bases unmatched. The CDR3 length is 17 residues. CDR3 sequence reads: CASSPGHPGGEPYEQYF. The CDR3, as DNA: TGTGCCAGCTCACCCGGCCATCCGGGAGGCGAACCCTACGAGCAGTACTTC.

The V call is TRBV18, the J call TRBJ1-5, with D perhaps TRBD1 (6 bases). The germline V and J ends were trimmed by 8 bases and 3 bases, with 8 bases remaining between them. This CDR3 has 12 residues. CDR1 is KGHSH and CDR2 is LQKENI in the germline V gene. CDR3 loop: CASGQNNQPQHF. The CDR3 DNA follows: TGTGCCAGCGGACAGAACAATCAGCCCCAGCATTTT. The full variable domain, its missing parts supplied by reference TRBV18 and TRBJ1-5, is NAGVMQNPRHLVRRRGQEARLRCSPMKGHSHVYWYRQLPEEGLKFMVYLQKENIIDESGMPKERFSAEFPKEGPSILRIQQVVRGDSAAYFCASGQNNQPQHFGDGTRLSIL.

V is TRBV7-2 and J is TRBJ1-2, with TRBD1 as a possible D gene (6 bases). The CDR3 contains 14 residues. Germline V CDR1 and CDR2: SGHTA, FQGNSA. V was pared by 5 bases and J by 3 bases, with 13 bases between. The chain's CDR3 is CASSQGSTDYGYTF. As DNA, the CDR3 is TGTGCCAGCAGCCAGGGGAGCACGGACTATGGCTACACCTTC. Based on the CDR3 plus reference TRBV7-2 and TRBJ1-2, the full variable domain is GAGVSQSPSNKVTEKGKDVELRCDPISGHTALYWYRQSLGQGLEFLIYFQGNSAPDKSGLPSDRFSAERTGGSVSTLTIQRTQQEDSAVYLCASSQGSTDYGYTFGSGTRLTVV.

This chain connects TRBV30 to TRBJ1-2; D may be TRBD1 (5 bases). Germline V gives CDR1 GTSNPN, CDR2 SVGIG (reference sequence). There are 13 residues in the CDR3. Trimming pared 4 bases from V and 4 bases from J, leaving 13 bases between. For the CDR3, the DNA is TGTGCCTGGAAACAGGCGGGGGGCTATGGCTACACCTTC. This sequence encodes CAWKQAGGYGYTF.

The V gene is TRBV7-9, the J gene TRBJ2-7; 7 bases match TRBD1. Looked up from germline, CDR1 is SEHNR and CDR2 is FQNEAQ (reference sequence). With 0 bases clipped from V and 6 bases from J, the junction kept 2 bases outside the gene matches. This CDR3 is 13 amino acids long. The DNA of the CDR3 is TGTGCCAGCAGCTTAGCTACAGGGGCCGAGCAGTACTTC. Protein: CASSLATGAEQYF. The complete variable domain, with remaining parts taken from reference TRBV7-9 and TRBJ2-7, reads DTGVSQNPRHKITKRGQNVTFRCDPISEHNRLYWYRQTLGQGPEFLTYFQNEAQLEKSRLLSDRFSAERPKGSFSTLEIQRTEQGDSAMYLCASSLATGAEQYFGPGTRLTVT.

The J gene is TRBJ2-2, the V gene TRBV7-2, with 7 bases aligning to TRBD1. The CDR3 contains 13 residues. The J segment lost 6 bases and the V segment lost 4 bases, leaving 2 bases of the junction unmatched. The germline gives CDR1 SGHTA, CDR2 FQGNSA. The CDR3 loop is CASSSQGAGELFF. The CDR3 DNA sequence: TGTGCCAGCAGCTCCCAGGGGGCCGGGGAGCTGTTTTTT.

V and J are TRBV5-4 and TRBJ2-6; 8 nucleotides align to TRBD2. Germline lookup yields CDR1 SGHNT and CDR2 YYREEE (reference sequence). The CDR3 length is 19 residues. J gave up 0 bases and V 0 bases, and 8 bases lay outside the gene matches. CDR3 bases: TGTGCCAGCAGCTTGGCGGGACTAGGGGTGGGCTCTGGGGCCAACGTCCTGACTTTC. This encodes CASSLAGLGVGSGANVLTF.

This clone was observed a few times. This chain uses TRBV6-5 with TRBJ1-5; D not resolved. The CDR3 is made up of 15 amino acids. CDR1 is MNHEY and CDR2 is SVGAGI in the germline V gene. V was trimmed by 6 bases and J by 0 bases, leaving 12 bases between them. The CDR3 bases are TGTGCCAGCAGAGATGGAGTATATAGCAATCAGCCCCAGCATTTT. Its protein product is CASRDGVYSNQPQHF.

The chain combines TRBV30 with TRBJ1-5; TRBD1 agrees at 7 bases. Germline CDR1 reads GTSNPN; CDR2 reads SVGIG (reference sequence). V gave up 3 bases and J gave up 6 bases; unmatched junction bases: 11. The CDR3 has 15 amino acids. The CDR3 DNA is TGTGCCTGGAGCCATGCAGGGGGTCGGGGTCAGCCCCAGCATTTT. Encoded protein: CAWSHAGGRGQPQHF.

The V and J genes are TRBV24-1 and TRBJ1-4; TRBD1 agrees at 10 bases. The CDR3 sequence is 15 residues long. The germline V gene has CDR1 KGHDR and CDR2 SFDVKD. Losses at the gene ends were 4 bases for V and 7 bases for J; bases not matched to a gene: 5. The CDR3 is CATSDTTGGGEKLFF. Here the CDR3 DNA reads TGTGCCACCAGTGACACGACAGGGGGCGGTGAAAAACTGTTTTTT.

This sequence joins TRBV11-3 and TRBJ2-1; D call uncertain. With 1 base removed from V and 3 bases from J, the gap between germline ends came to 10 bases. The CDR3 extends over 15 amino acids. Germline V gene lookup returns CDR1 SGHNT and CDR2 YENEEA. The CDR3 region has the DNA TGTGCCAGCAGCTTAGGAGGTAGGATCTACAATGAGCAGTTCTTC. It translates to CASSLGGRIYNEQFF.

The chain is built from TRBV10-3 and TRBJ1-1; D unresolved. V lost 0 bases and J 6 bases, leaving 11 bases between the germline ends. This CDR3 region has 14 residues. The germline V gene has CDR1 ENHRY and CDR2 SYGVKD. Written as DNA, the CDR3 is TGTGCCATCAGTGAGTCGAGTACTAACGCTGAAGCTTTCTTT. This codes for CAISESSTNAEAFF.

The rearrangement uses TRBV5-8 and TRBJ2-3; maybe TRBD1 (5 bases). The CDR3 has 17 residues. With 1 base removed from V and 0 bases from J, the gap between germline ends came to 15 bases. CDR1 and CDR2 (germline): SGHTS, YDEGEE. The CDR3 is CASSLKVRTTSTDTQYF. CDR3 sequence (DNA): TGTGCCAGCAGCTTGAAGGTGCGGACAACTAGCACAGATACGCAGTATTTT.

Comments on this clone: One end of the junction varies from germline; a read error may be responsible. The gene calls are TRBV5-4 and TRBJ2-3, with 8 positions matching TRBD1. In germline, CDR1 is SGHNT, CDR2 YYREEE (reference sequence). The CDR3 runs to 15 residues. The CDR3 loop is CASSRETGAGARSHF. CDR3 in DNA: TGTGCCAGCAGTCGAGAGACAGGGGCCGGCGCAAGGTCCCATTTT.

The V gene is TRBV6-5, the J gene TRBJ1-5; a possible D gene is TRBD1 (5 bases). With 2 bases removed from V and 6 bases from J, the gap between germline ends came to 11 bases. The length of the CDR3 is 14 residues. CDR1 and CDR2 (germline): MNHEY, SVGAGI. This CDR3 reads CASSYQGGGQPQHF. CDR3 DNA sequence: TGTGCCAGCAGTTACCAGGGCGGCGGTCAGCCCCAGCATTTT.